In this sample, the clone carrying this T cell receptor (beta chain) turned up many times. Its cognate antigen is unknown. TCRdb processed the RT-PCR reads anew with MiXCR; each CDR3 protein has one entry. The repertoire consists of 630,000 or so distinct CDR3 sequences, with approximately 14% occurring once and the leading ten covering 9.5% to 13%. This record comes from a study of response to subunit inactivated influenza vaccine. The study's findings and limits: It was suggested by the authors that few new T cells are recruited by each seasonal influenza vaccination.

The CDR3 runs 14 residues. Germline V gene lookup returns CDR1 LGHNA and CDR2 YNFKEQ. Trimming pared 1 base from V and 5 bases from J, leaving 8 bases between. The clonotype comes from a middle-aged man who received an inactivated influenza vaccine. The sequences come from PBMCs from blood, collected 12 days after vaccination. The rearrangement links TRBV4-2 to TRBJ2-2, with D uncertain. CDR3 nucleotide sequence: TGTGCCAGCAGCCAAGCCTATAGGACCGGGGAGCTGTTTTTT. Amino acid sequence: CASSQAYRTGELFF.